The 24 T cell receptor beta chains listed next were all sequenced from one sample in a study of regulatory T cells in long-lasting Graves disease. Arm-PCR of CDR3 regions with iRepertoire HTBI primers generated TCR beta libraries. TCRdb passed the multiplex PCR reads through MiXCR, listing each CDR3 protein once. The data show 650,000 to 850,000 distinct CDR3 sequences, with around 30% seen just once and roughly 46% held by the top ten. Time point defined: persistent/refractory GD, antithyroid drugs over 5 years with positive TRAb. From PBMCs, RNA was extracted and then used to make the TCR library. Sequenced material: peripheral blood mononuclear cells (PBMCs), taken when the disease was refractory, from a patient treated with antithyroid drugs. These receptors all stem from a female donor with Graves disease.

The chain is built from TRBV27 and TRBJ1-1, with a possible D match to TRBD1 (6 bases). V gave up 4 bases and J gave up 6 bases, with 24 bases separating them. This CDR3 contains 17 residues. Per the germline V gene, CDR1 is MNHEY and CDR2 is SMNVEV (reference sequence). CDR3 coding DNA: TGTGCCAGCAGTTCATACCCCCCCACAGGGAGGGTTCCTGAAGCTTTCTTT. Translating it yields CASSSYPPTGRVPEAFF.

The V and J genes are TRBV13 and TRBJ1-1; D is undetermined. The length of the CDR3 is 13 residues. V lost 3 bases to trimming and J lost 4 bases, with 9 bases between them. Germline V CDR1 and CDR2: PRHDT, FYEKMQ (reference sequence). CDR3 sequence: CASSFLSVTEAFF. For the CDR3, the DNA is TGTGCCAGCAGCTTCTTGTCAGTCACTGAAGCTTTCTTT.

The rearrangement links TRBV6-2 or TRBV6-3 to TRBJ1-1; D may be TRBD1 (5 bases). CDR1 and CDR2 (germline): MNHEY, SVGEGT. V dropped 4 bases and J dropped 0 bases, with 21 bases sitting between them. The CDR3 length is 18 residues. CDR3 loop: CASSSILSFGGMNTEAFF. CDR3 nucleotide sequence: TGTGCCAGCAGTTCCATATTAAGCTTCGGGGGGATGAACACTGAAGCTTTCTTT.

The chain couples TRBV6-1 to TRBJ2-7; D is ambiguous. CDR1 and CDR2 (germline): MNHNS, SASEGT. CDR3 length: 13 residues. The V gene lost 4 bases and the J gene lost 3 bases, with 10 bases spanning the gap. The CDR3 loop reads CASSAGRIYEQYF. DNA of the CDR3: TGTGCCAGCAGTGCAGGACGGATCTACGAGCAGTACTTC.

This chain uses TRBV29-1 with TRBJ1-1, with D unresolved. CDR3 length equals 13 residues. Germline V gene sequence: CDR1 SQVTM, CDR2 ANQGSEA. The V and J ends lost 3 bases and 1 base respectively, with 9 bases between them. The CDR3 sequence: CSVEEKRNTEAFF. DNA for the CDR3: TGCAGCGTTGAGGAAAAGCGGAACACTGAAGCTTTCTTT.

V usage is TRBV5-1 and J usage is TRBJ2-7, with D possibly matching TRBD1 (5 bases). V shed 6 bases and J shed 3 bases, with 19 bases lying between them. Germline lookup yields CDR1 SGHRS and CDR2 YFSETQ. CDR3 length: 15 amino acids. In DNA, the CDR3 is TGCGCCAGCACCATGGGGCACGCAGGGAACTACGAGCAGTACTTC. Its protein is CASTMGHAGNYEQYF.

As regards this clonotype: The junction shows a germline mismatch at one end, possibly a read error. This chain connects TRBV12-3 or TRBV12-4 to TRBJ2-2; 7 bases fit TRBD2. CDR3 length: 16 amino acids. The CDR3 protein is CASCNGRVLNTGKLFF. The CDR3 bases are TGTGCCAGCTGCAATGGGAGGGTGTTAAACACCGGGAAGCTGTTTTTT.

The V and J genes are TRBV30 and TRBJ1-2; D gene uncertain. V was cut by 1 base and J by 7 bases, with 10 bases left in between. Looked up from germline, CDR1 is GTSNPN and CDR2 is SVGIG (reference sequence). The length of the CDR3 is 12 residues. DNA of the CDR3: TGTGCCTGGAGTGACGTGGGAGTTGGCTACACCTTC. Translation: CAWSDVGVGYTF.

This clonotype has just a few counts. The V and J genes are TRBV7-2 and TRBJ1-6; no clear D gene. Germline V CDR1 and CDR2: SGHTA, FQGNSA. V gave up 5 bases and J gave up 0 bases, with 14 bases separating them. The CDR3 length is 17 residues. The CDR3 nucleotides are TGTGCCAGCAGCCCCGAAGCGGGTAGCTCCTATAATTCACCCCTCCACTTT. Protein: CASSPEAGSSYNSPLHF.

The chain links TRBV15 to TRBJ2-7; 7 bases map to TRBD2. The germline CDR1 and CDR2 sequences are LNHNV and YYDKDF (reference sequence). V trimming: 5 bases; J trimming: 6 bases; junction bases outside the gene matches: 7. The CDR3 is made up of 13 amino acids. The CDR3 spells CATSATGEGEQYF. The CDR3 region has the DNA TGTGCCACCAGCGCAACCGGGGAGGGCGAGCAGTACTTC. The whole variable domain, filled in from reference TRBV15 and TRBJ2-7, reads DAMVIQNPRYQVTQFGKPVTLSCSQTLNHNVMYWYQQKSSQAPKLLFHYYDKDFNNEADTPDNFQSRRPNTSFCFLDIRSPGLGDTAMYLCATSATGEGEQYFGPGTRLTVT.

This clonotype was detected only a few times. This chain uses TRBV9 with TRBJ1-2; the D gene is possibly TRBD1 (6 bases). Germline CDR1 and CDR2: SGDLS and YYNGEE. V was clipped by 4 bases and J by 7 bases, with 23 bases between them. This CDR3 comprises 16 residues. Here the CDR3 reads CASSSLLGLGGFGYTF. CDR3 DNA sequence: TGTGCCAGCAGCTCCCTCCTCGGATTGGGGGGCTTTGGCTACACCTTC.

Only a few counts were recorded for this clonotype. The CDR3, as DNA: TGTGCCAGCAGAGAGGACAGAGGGATGAATCAGCCCCAGCATTTT. Translated, it gives CASREDRGMNQPQHF. The chain is built from TRBV7-2 and TRBJ1-5; a weak D match, TRBD1 (6 bases). Trimming took 6 bases from V and 4 from J, leaving 16 bases between them. The CDR3 runs to 15 residues. CDR1 SGHTA and CDR2 FQGNSA come from the germline V gene.

This clonotype was seen repeatedly, ten times or more. The rearrangement uses TRBV2 and TRBJ1-4; TRBD1 matches 12 bases. V lost 6 bases to trimming and J lost 7 bases; unmatched junction nucleotides: 6. This CDR3 contains 15 residues. Germline V gene lookup returns CDR1 SNHLY and CDR2 FYNNEI. CDR3 loop: CASRGQGAITEKLFF. The CDR3 DNA is TGTGCCAGCAGGGGACAGGGGGCGATAACTGAAAAACTGTTTTTT. Looking up the rest from reference TRBV2 and TRBJ1-4 gives the full variable domain: EPEVTQTPSHQVTQMGQEVILRCVPISNHLYFYWYRQILGQKVEFLVSFYNNEISEKSEIFDDQFSVERPDGSNFTLKIRSTKLEDSAMYFCASRGQGAITEKLFFGSGTQLSVL.

This clonotype was seen repeatedly, ten times or more. The V gene is TRBV6-1, the J gene TRBJ1-2; 9 bases align to TRBD1. CDR1 MNHNS and CDR2 SASEGT come from the germline V gene. This CDR3 has 15 residues. The V and J ends lost 0 bases and 7 bases, in that order; junction bases with no gene match: 6. Here the CDR3 reads CASSEAEQGAFGYTF. CDR3 sequence (DNA): TGTGCCAGCAGTGAAGCGGAACAGGGGGCATTTGGCTACACCTTC.

The chain is built from TRBV5-8 and TRBJ1-5; 9 bases align to TRBD1. V shed 3 bases, J shed 6 bases, and the junction held 7 bases outside the gene matches. Per germline, CDR1 SGHTS and CDR2 YDEGEE. The CDR3 covers 15 residues. For the CDR3, the DNA is TGTGCCAGCAGCTGGGGGACAGGGTTAGGTCAGCCCCAGCATTTT. It is translated as CASSWGTGLGQPQHF.

The chain is built from TRBV27 and TRBJ1-3; 7 nucleotides line up with TRBD1. The CDR3 length is 15 residues. The ends lost 6 bases at V and 2 bases at J; junction bases unmatched: 7. Germline CDR1 reads MNHEY; CDR2 reads SMNVEV (reference sequence). CDR3 loop: CASSLTRGPGNTIYF. The DNA of the CDR3 is TGTGCCAGCAGCCTAACTAGGGGGCCTGGAAACACCATATATTTT.

This clonotype was found a few times. The CDR3 DNA sequence: TGTGCCAGCAGTGAAAAAATGAGGGACACTGAAGCTTTCTTT. This gives the protein CASSEKMRDTEAFF. The chain has TRBV6-1 and TRBJ1-1; D unclear. Trimming took 2 bases from V and 3 from J, leaving 10 bases between them. Germline V CDR1 and CDR2: MNHNS, SASEGT. There are 14 residues in the CDR3.

There are a few counts of this clonotype. The chain couples TRBV19 to TRBJ1-2, with D perhaps TRBD1 (5 bases). Germline V gene sequence: CDR1 LNHDA, CDR2 SQIVND (reference sequence). V lost 8 bases, J lost 6 bases, and 22 bases lay in between. There are 15 residues in the CDR3. The CDR3 bases are TGTGCCAGTTCCCCCCTAAAGGTCCTACAGGATGGCTACACCTTC. Amino acid sequence: CASSPLKVLQDGYTF.

About this clonotype: This may arise from a read error, as a much more abundant clone is one base away. The chain recombines TRBV6-6 with TRBJ2-7; D gene unclear. The CDR3 length is 15 residues. Deletions cut 0 bases from V and 4 bases from J, with 13 bases between. Germline V gives CDR1 MNHNY, CDR2 SVGAGI (reference sequence). The CDR3 spells CASSYSRTAVYEQYF. Here the CDR3 DNA reads TGTGCCAGCAGTTACTCGAGAACGGCAGTATACGAGCAGTACTTC.

Comments on this clonotype: Possible read error: a much larger clone is one base away. CDR3 amino acids: CVSSLEGKQGYTF. CDR3 coding DNA: TGCGTCAGCAGCTTGGAGGGAAAGCAGGGCTACACCTTC. The genes are TRBV5-1 and TRBJ1-2; no definite D call. This CDR3 contains 13 residues. The germline gives CDR1 SGHRS, CDR2 YFSETQ.

The genes are TRBV7-9 and TRBJ1-1; D is unresolved. With 1 base removed from V and 1 base from J, the gap between germline ends came to 10 bases. The CDR3 runs to 15 residues. Per germline, CDR1 SEHNR and CDR2 FQNEAQ (reference sequence). The CDR3 DNA reads TGTGCCAGCAGCTTAGACCTCGGTGAGAACACTGAAGCTTTCTTT. Its protein is CASSLDLGENTEAFF.

The genes are TRBV4-1 and TRBJ1-2; tentative D call: TRBD1 (5 bases). Deletions cut 3 bases from V and 2 bases from J, with 10 bases between. Germline V CDR1 and CDR2: MGHRA, YSYEKL. CDR3 length equals 14 residues. The CDR3 reads CASSQERQNYGYTF. The CDR3 bases are TGCGCCAGCAGCCAGGAACGACAGAACTATGGCTACACCTTC.

The gene calls are TRBV29-1 and TRBJ1-2; D gene unclear. The CDR3 contains 16 residues. V was pared by 1 base and J by 5 bases, with 20 bases between. From germline, CDR1 is SQVTM and CDR2 ANQGSEA. The CDR3 region is CSVEASRHTTSYGYTF. The CDR3 nucleotides are TGCAGCGTTGAAGCGAGTCGGCACACTACTTCGTATGGCTACACCTTC.

This clonotype showed up many times. Sequence at one end of the junction differs from germline and may be a read error. The rearrangement joins TRBV12-3 or TRBV12-4 to TRBJ1-2; D possibly corresponds to TRBD1 (6 bases). This CDR3 contains 14 residues. In nucleotides, the CDR3 is TGTGCCAGCAGCTTAGGAGGGCAGGGGTATGGCTACACCTTC. The encoded protein is CASSLGGQGYGYTF.